These T cell receptor beta chains were read from a single sample in a study of T-cell reconstitution after alpha-beta-depleted transplantation in children. Each CDR3 protein gets one entry after TCRdb re-called the PCR reads with MiXCR. The sample lists about 200,000 distinct CDR3 sequences, 5% to 6.5% occurring once. The material was PBMCs, obtained before TCRalphabeta/CD19-depleted stem cell transplant. These receptors came from a girl in the first two years of life with combined immunodeficiency, due to receive a stem cell transplant. The CDR3 runs from the conserved cysteine through the conserved F or W. D genes are given only for firm matches. Only some rows state a clone size, as once, few, many or a class for expanded clones.

clone_size,v_call,j_call,d_call,cdr3_aa,cdr3_nt
many,TRBV28,TRBJ2-1,TRBD2,CASSLSPLAGAGPNNEQFF,TGTGCCAGCAGTTTATCCCCTCTAGCGGGAGCCGGGCCTAACAATGAGCAGTTCTTC
many,TRBV15,TRBJ1-2,-,CATSGRWNYGYTF,TGTGCCACCAGCGGACGATGGAACTATGGCTACACCTTC
many,TRBV7-9,TRBJ1-2,-,CASSLGQSANYGYTF,TGTGCCAGCAGCTTAGGACAGTCAGCTAACTATGGCTACACCTTC
many,TRBV5-4,TRBJ2-7,-,CASSFCVSPSYEQYF,TGTGCCAGCAGCTTTTGTGTGTCCCCCTCCTACGAGCAGTACTTC
many,TRBV28,TRBJ2-1,-,CASSLNLRQVMSGLGDEQFF,TGTGCCAGCAGTTTAAATCTTAGACAGGTCATGAGCGGGCTTGGCGATGAGCAGTTCTTC
-,TRBV20-1,TRBJ2-1,-,CSASGRGIYNEQFF,TGCAGTGCTAGCGGCAGGGGAATTTACAATGAGCAGTTCTTC
many,TRBV18,TRBJ2-5,-,CASSRGVQETQYF,TGTGCCAGCTCTCGGGGCGTACAAGAGACCCAGTACTTC
-,TRBV12-3/TRBV12-4,TRBJ2-3,-,CASSYGAGSTDTQYF,TGTGCCAGCAGTTATGGGGCGGGGAGCACAGATACGCAGTATTTT
many,TRBV6-2/TRBV6-3,TRBJ2-7,-,CASSYKRTYEQYF,TGTGCCAGCAGTTACAAACGGACCTACGAGCAGTACTTC
few,TRBV25-1,TRBJ2-5,-,CASSDEYQETQYF,TGTGCCAGCAGTGATGAGTACCAAGAGACCCAGTACTTC
many,TRBV9,TRBJ2-5,TRBD2,CASSVESGRAETQYF,TGTGCCAGCAGCGTAGAGAGCGGGAGGGCGGAGACCCAGTACTTC
many,TRBV6-1,TRBJ2-7,TRBD2,CASSPSGSSSYEQYF,TGTGCCAGCAGCCCTAGCGGGAGTTCCTCCTACGAGCAGTACTTC
many,TRBV15,TRBJ2-2,TRBD2,CATSPQGLPGELFF,TGTGCCACCAGCCCGCAGGGACTACCCGGGGAGCTGTTTTTT
many,TRBV7-9,TRBJ1-2,-,CASSSPKEGTEYGYTF,TGTGCCAGCAGCTCACCCAAGGAGGGGACCGAGTATGGCTACACCTTC
-,TRBV6-2/TRBV6-3,TRBJ2-7,-,CASSWAAARDQYF,TGTGCCAGCAGTTGGGCCGCGGCAAGGGATCAGTACTTC
many,TRBV28,TRBJ1-1,TRBD1,CASSRRTGGWGTEAFF,TGTGCCAGCAGTCGCCGGACAGGGGGCTGGGGCACTGAAGCTTTCTTT
many,TRBV6-5,TRBJ2-7,-,CASSHNRVTTYEQYF,TGTGCCAGCAGCCATAACAGGGTAACTACCTACGAGCAGTACTTC
many,TRBV20-1,TRBJ2-1,-,CSATDESSYNEQFF,TGCAGTGCTACCGACGAGAGCTCCTACAATGAGCAGTTCTTC
many,TRBV28,TRBJ1-2,-,CASSFRANYGYTF,TGTGCCAGCAGTTTCCGGGCGAACTATGGCTACACCTTC
many,TRBV5-5,TRBJ1-1,-,CASSGDMNTEAFF,TGTGCCAGCAGTGGGGATATGAACACTGAAGCTTTCTTT
many,TRBV6-9,TRBJ2-7,-,CVKGQRSYEQYF,TGTGTTAAGGGGCAGAGGTCCTACGAGCAGTACTTC
many,TRBV25-1,TRBJ1-3,TRBD1,CASSDPGQGLLSGNTIYF,TGTGCCAGCAGTGACCCGGGACAGGGGTTACTTTCTGGAAACACCATATATTTT
-,TRBV27,TRBJ2-7,-,CASSPTPGYEQYF,TGTGCCAGCAGTCCAACCCCGGGGTACGAGCAGTACTTC
many,TRBV6-1,TRBJ2-2,TRBD1,CASTKDRGLNTGELFF,TGTGCCAGCACAAAGGACAGGGGGCTAAACACCGGGGAGCTGTTTTTT
many,TRBV5-1,TRBJ2-1,TRBD2,CASSPPSGGYNSYNEQFF,TGCGCCAGCAGCCCACCAAGCGGGGGGTATAACTCCTACAATGAGCAGTTCTTC
many,TRBV9,TRBJ1-5,TRBD1,CASSAGTGERPQHF,TGTGCCAGCAGTGCTGGGACAGGGGAACGGCCCCAGCATTTT
many,TRBV10-3,TRBJ1-3,TRBD1,CAISESLWVGQGLGNTIYF,TGTGCCATCAGTGAGTCCCTATGGGTCGGACAGGGTCTCGGAAACACCATATATTTT
many,TRBV28,TRBJ1-1,TRBD1,CASSATGEKTEAFF,TGTGCCAGCAGTGCCACAGGGGAGAAGACTGAAGCTTTCTTT
-,TRBV7-8,TRBJ2-1,TRBD1,CASSRIPPGQGVDEQFF,TGTGCCAGCAGCCGTATTCCGCCGGGACAGGGGGTTGATGAGCAGTTCTTC
many,TRBV29-1,TRBJ2-1,TRBD2,CSVVTGGSYNEQFF,TGCAGCGTTGTAACGGGAGGCTCCTACAATGAGCAGTTCTTC
many,TRBV4-1,TRBJ2-7,-,CASRRTVSSYEQYF,TGCGCCAGCAGGCGGACAGTCAGCTCCTACGAGCAGTACTTC
many,TRBV24-1,TRBJ2-1,-,CASQGSRWSEQFF,TGTGCCTCCCAGGGGAGCCGATGGAGTGAGCAGTTCTTC
many,TRBV4-1,TRBJ2-3,-,CASSQEGGTTDTQYF,TGCGCCAGCAGCCAAGAAGGCGGTACCACAGATACGCAGTATTTT
-,TRBV29-1,TRBJ2-3,TRBD1,CSVLQGLGTDTQYF,TGCAGCGTTCTACAGGGGTTAGGCACAGATACGCAGTATTTT
many,TRBV6-2/TRBV6-3,TRBJ2-1,-,CASTPTGYNEQFF,TGTGCCAGCACTCCGACAGGATACAATGAGCAGTTCTTC
many,TRBV28,TRBJ2-1,TRBD2,CASSPRGDPSYNEQFF,TGTGCCAGCAGTCCCCGGGGGGACCCTTCCTACAATGAGCAGTTCTTC
many,TRBV9,TRBJ2-2,TRBD2,CASSVQAGGSGELFF,TGTGCCAGCAGCGTACAAGCGGGAGGGTCCGGGGAGCTGTTTTTT
many,TRBV20-1,TRBJ2-3,-,CSARVVLLDTQYF,TGCAGTGCTAGAGTAGTACTACTTGATACGCAGTATTTT
many,TRBV29-1,TRBJ2-2,TRBD2,CSVGEGRNTGELFF,TGCAGCGTTGGGGAGGGCAGGAACACCGGGGAGCTGTTTTTT
-,TRBV29-1,TRBJ2-7,-,CSVGWDTSYEQYF,TGCAGCGTCGGTTGGGACACGTCCTACGAGCAGTACTTC
many,TRBV6-2/TRBV6-3,TRBJ2-1,TRBD2,CASSYGLLAGDEQFF,TGTGCCAGCAGTTACGGGTTGCTAGCGGGCGATGAGCAGTTCTTC
many,TRBV7-8,TRBJ2-1,-,CASSLYNSEQFF,TGTGCCAGCAGCTTATACAACAGTGAGCAGTTCTTC
many,TRBV6-1,TRBJ2-7,TRBD1,CASAGGQGPAVPYEQYF,TGTGCCAGTGCTGGCGGACAGGGCCCCGCAGTGCCCTACGAGCAGTACTTC
many,TRBV6-5,TRBJ2-2,TRBD2,CASSYSIGGGIAGELFF,TGTGCCAGCAGTTACTCGATTGGCGGGGGGATTGCCGGGGAGCTGTTTTTT
many,TRBV7-3,TRBJ2-1,-,CASSLIGGEQFF,TGTGCCAGCAGCTTAATTGGTGGTGAGCAGTTCTTC
-,TRBV6-2/TRBV6-3,TRBJ2-3,TRBD1,CASSYLGQGSTDTQYF,TGTGCCAGCAGTTATCTTGGACAGGGGAGCACAGATACGCAGTATTTT
many,TRBV12-3/TRBV12-4,TRBJ1-5,-,CASSLLSNQPQHF,TGTGCCAGCAGTTTACTCAGCAATCAGCCCCAGCATTTT
many,TRBV4-1,TRBJ1-5,-,CASSHPNVNNQPQHF,TGCGCCAGCAGCCACCCGAACGTAAACAATCAGCCCCAGCATTTT
many,TRBV12-3/TRBV12-4,TRBJ1-1,-,CASSPTGQLTEAFF,TGTGCCAGCAGTCCCACCGGTCAACTCACTGAAGCTTTCTTT
many,TRBV29-1,TRBJ2-5,TRBD2,CSVRSGITKTQYF,TGCAGCGTTCGTAGCGGGATTACTAAGACCCAGTACTTC
many,TRBV12-5,TRBJ2-1,-,CASGPTDSLNEQFF,TGTGCTAGTGGCCCGACGGACAGCCTAAATGAGCAGTTCTTC
-,TRBV20-1,TRBJ1-4,TRBD1,CSAREGDRGHVDEKLFF,TGCAGTGCTAGAGAAGGGGACAGGGGACACGTGGATGAAAAACTGTTTTTT
many,TRBV12-3/TRBV12-4,TRBJ2-1,-,CASSLGEYYRDAEQFF,TGTGCCAGCAGTTTAGGGGAATATTACAGGGATGCGGAGCAGTTCTTC
-,TRBV7-9,TRBJ2-7,-,CASSLDTRNEQYF,TGTGCCAGCAGCTTAGATACTAGGAACGAGCAGTACTTC
many,TRBV4-3,TRBJ2-3,-,CASSQGRIGMWAQYF,TGCGCCAGCAGCCAAGGACGGATCGGAATGTGGGCGCAGTATTTT
-,TRBV18,TRBJ2-5,-,CASSPGFDF,TGTGCCAGCTCACCAGGGTTTGACTTC
many,TRBV7-2,TRBJ2-1,-,CASSLVARGENEQFF,TGTGCCAGCAGCTTAGTGGCCAGGGGAGAGAATGAGCAGTTCTTC
many,TRBV21-1,TRBJ2-7,-,CASSKRRGVRRSSYEQYF,TGTGCCAGCAGCAAAAGGAGGGGGGTCCGACGAAGCTCCTACGAGCAGTACTTC
many,TRBV27,TRBJ2-7,-,CASSLEGIGAEQYF,TGTGCCAGCAGTTTAGAAGGGATTGGGGCCGAGCAGTACTTC